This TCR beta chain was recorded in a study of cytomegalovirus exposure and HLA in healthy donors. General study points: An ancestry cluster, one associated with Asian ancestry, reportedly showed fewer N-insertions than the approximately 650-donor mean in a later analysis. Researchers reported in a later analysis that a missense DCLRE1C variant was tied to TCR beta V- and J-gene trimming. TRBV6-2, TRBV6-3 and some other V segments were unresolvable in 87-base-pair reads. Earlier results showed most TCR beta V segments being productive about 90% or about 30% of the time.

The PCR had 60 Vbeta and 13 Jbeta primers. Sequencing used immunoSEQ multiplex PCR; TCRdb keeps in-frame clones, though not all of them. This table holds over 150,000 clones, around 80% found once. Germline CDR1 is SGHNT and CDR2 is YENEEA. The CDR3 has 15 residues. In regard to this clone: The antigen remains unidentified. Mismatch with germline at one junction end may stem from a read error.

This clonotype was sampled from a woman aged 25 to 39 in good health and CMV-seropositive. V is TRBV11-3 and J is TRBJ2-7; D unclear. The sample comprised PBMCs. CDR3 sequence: CTSSPSPVAVGEQYF. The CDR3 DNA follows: TGTACCAGCAGCCCGTCTCCCGTCGCGGTTGGCGAGCAGTACTTC.